Here is one T cell receptor beta chain with its context. The CDR3 runs to 14 residues. The V gene lost 6 bases and the J gene lost 8 bases, with 16 bases spanning the gap. CDR1 and CDR2 from the germline V gene are MNHNY and SVGAGI (reference sequence). The protocol was immunoSEQ multiplex PCR, while the TCRdb copy is restricted to in-frame clones and leaves out a portion. This table holds about 45,000 clones, approximately 88% found once. The data were taken from a study of PD-L1 blockade in urothelial cancer. Study background: Patients began atezolizumab, 1,200 mg intravenously every 3 weeks, in the mid-2010s. Male patients with bladder-origin urothelial cancer numbered twenty-five of 29. Typically, measured as a median, blood samples had 150,000 or so T cells.

The sample here was PBMCs, taken around atezolizumab (anti-PD-L1) treatment. This rearrangement joins TRBV6-6 to TRBJ1-4; the D gene is possibly TRBD1 (5 bases). The receptor was derived from an elderly man with urothelial cancer. CDR3 bases: TGTGCCAGCAGGCTGACCCTTAAGGGGGAAAAACTGTTTTTT. Amino acids: CASRLTLKGEKLFF.